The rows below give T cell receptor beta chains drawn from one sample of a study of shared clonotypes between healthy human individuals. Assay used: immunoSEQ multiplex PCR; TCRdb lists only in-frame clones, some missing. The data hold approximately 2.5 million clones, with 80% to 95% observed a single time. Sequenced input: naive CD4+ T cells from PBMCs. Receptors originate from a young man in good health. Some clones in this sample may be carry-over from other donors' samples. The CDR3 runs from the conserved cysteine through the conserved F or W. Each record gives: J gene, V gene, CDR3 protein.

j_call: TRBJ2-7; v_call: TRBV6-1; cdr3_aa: CASSEMGQGAYEQYF
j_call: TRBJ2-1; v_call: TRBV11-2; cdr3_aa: CASSPRTGAPYNEQFF
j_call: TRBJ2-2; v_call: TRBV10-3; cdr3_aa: CAISESPGPGELFF
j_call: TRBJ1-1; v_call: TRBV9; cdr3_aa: CASSVQGGTEAFF
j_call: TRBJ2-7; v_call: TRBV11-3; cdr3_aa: CASSLVVYEGGPNEQYF
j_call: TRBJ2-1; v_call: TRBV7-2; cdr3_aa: CASSLYSYNEQFF
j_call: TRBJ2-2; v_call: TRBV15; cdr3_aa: CATSRETSGRRTGELFF
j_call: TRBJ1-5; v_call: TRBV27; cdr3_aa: CASSLSLGSNQPQHF
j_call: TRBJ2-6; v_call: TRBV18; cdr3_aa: CASSPISQVAGGANVLTF
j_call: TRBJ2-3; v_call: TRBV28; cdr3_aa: CASSRSSGGTDTQYF
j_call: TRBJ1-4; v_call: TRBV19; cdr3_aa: CASIGTSTNEKLFF
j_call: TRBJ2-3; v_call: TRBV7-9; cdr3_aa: CASSQTDTQYF
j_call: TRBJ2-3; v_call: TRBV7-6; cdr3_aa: CASSLKGGVSTDTQYF
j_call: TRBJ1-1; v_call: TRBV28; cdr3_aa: CASSRTDRARTTEAFF
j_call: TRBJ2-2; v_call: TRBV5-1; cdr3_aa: CASSYRTGNTGELFF
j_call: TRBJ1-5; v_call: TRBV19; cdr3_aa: CASSIGSAQPQHF
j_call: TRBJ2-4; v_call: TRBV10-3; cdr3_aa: CAISESGTPTKGIQYF
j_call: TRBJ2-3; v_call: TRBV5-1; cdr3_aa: CASSTSGSTDTQYF
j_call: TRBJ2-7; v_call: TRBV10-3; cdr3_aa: CAAAATGTDGEQYF
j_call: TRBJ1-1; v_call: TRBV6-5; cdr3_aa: CASRPDTYTEAFF
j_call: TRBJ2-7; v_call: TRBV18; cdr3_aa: CASSPRDGGADSYEQYF
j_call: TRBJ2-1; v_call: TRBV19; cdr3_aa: CASSLLGGDEQFF
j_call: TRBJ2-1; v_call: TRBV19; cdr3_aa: CASSIRLGRRGGNEQFF
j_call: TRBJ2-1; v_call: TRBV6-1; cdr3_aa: CASSEFGAGTQNEQFF
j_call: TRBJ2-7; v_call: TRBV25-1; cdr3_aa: CASSVGQGADEQYF
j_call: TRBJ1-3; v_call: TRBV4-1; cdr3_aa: CASSPRAGQDSGNTIYF
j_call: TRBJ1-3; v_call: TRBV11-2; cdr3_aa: CASRARGGLYTIYF
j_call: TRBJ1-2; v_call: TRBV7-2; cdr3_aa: CASSSGPYEGYTF
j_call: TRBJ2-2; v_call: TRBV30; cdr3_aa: CAWSVRRTGVGTYTGELFF
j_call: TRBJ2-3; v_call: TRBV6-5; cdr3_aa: CASSYSRNTDTQYF
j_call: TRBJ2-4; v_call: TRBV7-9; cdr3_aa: CASSLAGTSGIQYF
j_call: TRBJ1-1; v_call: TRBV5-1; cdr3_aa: CASSLVSSMNTEAFF
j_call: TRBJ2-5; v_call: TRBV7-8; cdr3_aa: CASSITQNPVSETQYF
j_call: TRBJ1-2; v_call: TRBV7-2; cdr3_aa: CASSLPPRANYGYTF
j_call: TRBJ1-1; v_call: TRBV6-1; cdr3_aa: CASLTRAQEAFF
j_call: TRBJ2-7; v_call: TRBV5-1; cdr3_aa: CASSLGVAQGSYEQYF
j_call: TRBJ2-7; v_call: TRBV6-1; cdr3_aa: CASRAGTGGFEQYF
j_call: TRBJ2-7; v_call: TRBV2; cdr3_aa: CASSRDRGAYEQYF
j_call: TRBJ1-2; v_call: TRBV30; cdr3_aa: CAWSPLSLYVGGYTF
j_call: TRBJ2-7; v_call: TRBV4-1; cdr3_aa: CASSQVHRDGQASSYEQYF
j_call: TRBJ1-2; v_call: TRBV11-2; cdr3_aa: CASSLRANYGYTF
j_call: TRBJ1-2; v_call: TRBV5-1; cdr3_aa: CASSLGHAVNYGYTF
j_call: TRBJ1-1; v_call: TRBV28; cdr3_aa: CASSPTRQDTEAFF
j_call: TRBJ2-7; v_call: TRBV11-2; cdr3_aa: CASSGRTSRLYEQYF
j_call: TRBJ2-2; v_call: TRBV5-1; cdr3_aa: CASSSPYWLGTNTGELFF
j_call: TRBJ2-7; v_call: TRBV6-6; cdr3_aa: CASSHREPSYEQYF
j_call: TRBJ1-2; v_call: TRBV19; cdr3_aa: CASAGTGTYGYTF
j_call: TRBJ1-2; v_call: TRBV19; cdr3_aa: CASSFYRADGYTF
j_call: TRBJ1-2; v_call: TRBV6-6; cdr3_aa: CASSTRTGREAYGYTF
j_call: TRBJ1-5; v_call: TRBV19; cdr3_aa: CASSIARGYSNQPQHF
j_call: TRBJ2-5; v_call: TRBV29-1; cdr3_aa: CSVNRGVGETQYF